A selection of T cell receptor beta chains follows, all from one sample in a study of cytomegalovirus exposure and HLA in healthy donors. Assay: immunoSEQ multiplex PCR; the TCRdb copy retains only in-frame clones and omits some. The sample has 95,000 to 110,000 clones, 70% to 80% seen once. The sample was PBMCs. The source of these receptors is a man younger than 35 in good health and CMV-seronegative. CDR3s include the opening cysteine and the closing phenylalanine or tryptophan. The order of the fields is CDR3 DNA, CDR3 protein, V gene, J gene, clone size, D gene. The D gene is left open where the match is weak. For some rows the clone size is stated as once, few or many, or as a class when expanded; others skip it.

CDR3nt: TGCGCCAGCAGCTTGGGGGGTGTCACTGAAGCTTTCTTT
CDR3aa: CASSLGGVTEAFF
v_gene: TRBV4-3
j_gene: TRBJ1-1
abundance: .
d_gene: .

CDR3nt: TGTGCCAGCAGTTCCGTCCCGGGACAGGGGGACACTGAAGCTTTCTTT
CDR3aa: CASSSVPGQGDTEAFF
v_gene: TRBV6-5
j_gene: TRBJ1-1
abundance: few
d_gene: TRBD1

CDR3nt: TGTGCCAGCAGCCCATTACTCAATAGCAATCAGCCCCAGCATTTT
CDR3aa: CASSPLLNSNQPQHF
v_gene: TRBV4-2
j_gene: TRBJ1-5
abundance: .
d_gene: .

CDR3nt: TGTGCCAGCGGCCGGGGGGGGGCGGCTGGAAACACCATATATTTT
CDR3aa: CASGRGGAAGNTIYF
v_gene: TRBV5-6
j_gene: TRBJ1-3
abundance: .
d_gene: .

CDR3nt: TGTGCCAGCAGCTCCCCGACGGGGGGGCGCAATGGCTACACCTTC
CDR3aa: CASSSPTGGRNGYTF
v_gene: TRBV7-2
j_gene: TRBJ1-2
abundance: .
d_gene: .

CDR3nt: TGTGCCAGCAGCTTGCGTCGACTAGCGGATTACACCGGGGAGCTGTTTTTT
CDR3aa: CASSLRRLADYTGELFF
v_gene: TRBV5-6
j_gene: TRBJ2-2
abundance: .
d_gene: TRBD2

CDR3nt: TGTGCCACCAGCAGAGAGTCCGGGGTAATGAACACTGAAGCTTTCTTT
CDR3aa: CATSRESGVMNTEAFF
v_gene: TRBV15
j_gene: TRBJ1-1
abundance: .
d_gene: .

CDR3nt: TGTGCCAGCAGCCCGGGACAGGGGGCGCGTACTGAAGCTTTCTTT
CDR3aa: CASSPGQGARTEAFF
v_gene: TRBV5-4
j_gene: TRBJ1-1
abundance: .
d_gene: TRBD1

CDR3nt: TGTGCCAGCAGTTACTCCCCAGGTGACCCCAATCCCCAGCATTTT
CDR3aa: CASSYSPGDPNPQHF
v_gene: TRBV6-5
j_gene: TRBJ1-5
abundance: .
d_gene: .

CDR3nt: TGTGCCAGTAAACTGGCGGGTAACACTGAAGCTTTCTTT
CDR3aa: CASKLAGNTEAFF
v_gene: TRBV19
j_gene: TRBJ1-1
abundance: .
d_gene: .

CDR3nt: TGTGCCAGCAGCTTAGCCCTCGGGACTGCTGAGCAGTTCTTC
CDR3aa: CASSLALGTAEQFF
v_gene: TRBV7-7
j_gene: TRBJ2-1
abundance: .
d_gene: .

CDR3nt: TGCGCCAGCAGCCTCACAGGGAGAGACCGCACAGATACGCAGTATTTT
CDR3aa: CASSLTGRDRTDTQYF
v_gene: TRBV5-1
j_gene: TRBJ2-3
abundance: .
d_gene: .

CDR3nt: TGCGCCAGCAGCCTTGGGCCTGCGGGAGATACGCAGTATTTT
CDR3aa: CASSLGPAGDTQYF
v_gene: TRBV5-1
j_gene: TRBJ2-3
abundance: once
d_gene: .

CDR3nt: TGTGCCAGCAGCCCTGGGCCGAGCCAAAACACTGAAGCTTTCTTT
CDR3aa: CASSPGPSQNTEAFF
v_gene: TRBV5-4
j_gene: TRBJ1-1
abundance: .
d_gene: .

CDR3nt: TGTGCCAGCAGTTTCTCAGATACGCAGTATTTT
CDR3aa: CASSFSDTQYF
v_gene: TRBV27
j_gene: TRBJ2-3
abundance: once
d_gene: .

CDR3nt: TGTGCCAGCATAGGCCAGGGGGACTACGAGCAGTACTTC
CDR3aa: CASIGQGDYEQYF
v_gene: TRBV6-6
j_gene: TRBJ2-7
abundance: .
d_gene: TRBD1

CDR3nt: TGTGCCAGCAGTGAAGGGTCAGCCGACGGGGAGACCCAGTACTTC
CDR3aa: CASSEGSADGETQYF
v_gene: TRBV2
j_gene: TRBJ2-5
abundance: .
d_gene: .

CDR3nt: TGTGCCAGCAGTCCCCCCGGGGGGTTGGTTAATGAAAAACTGTTTTTT
CDR3aa: CASSPPGGLVNEKLFF
v_gene: TRBV27
j_gene: TRBJ1-4
abundance: .
d_gene: .

CDR3nt: TGCGCCAGCAGCTTGGGGGTCAGCCCGGGGTCCTATGGCTACACCTTC
CDR3aa: CASSLGVSPGSYGYTF
v_gene: TRBV5-1
j_gene: TRBJ1-2
abundance: few
d_gene: .

CDR3nt: TGTGCCAGCAGCCCTAGACCAGGGGAAAAACTGTTTTTT
CDR3aa: CASSPRPGEKLFF
v_gene: TRBV7-6
j_gene: TRBJ1-4
abundance: .
d_gene: .

CDR3nt: TGTGCCAGTAGAGACGACAGGTCCAAGCGGCAAGAGACCCAGTACTTC
CDR3aa: CASRDDRSKRQETQYF
v_gene: TRBV19
j_gene: TRBJ2-5
abundance: .
d_gene: .

CDR3nt: TGCGCCAGCAGCCGCGACCCTAGCGGGGGCTACAATGAGCAGTTCTTC
CDR3aa: CASSRDPSGGYNEQFF
v_gene: TRBV5-1
j_gene: TRBJ2-1
abundance: few
d_gene: TRBD2

CDR3nt: TGCGCCAGCAGCTTCCGGCAGGGCTCCGGAAACACCATATATTTT
CDR3aa: CASSFRQGSGNTIYF
v_gene: TRBV5-1
j_gene: TRBJ1-3
abundance: .
d_gene: .

CDR3nt: TGTGCCAGCAGCTTGGGGACAGGCGCCCAGTACTTC
CDR3aa: CASSLGTGAQYF
v_gene: TRBV5-4
j_gene: TRBJ2-5
abundance: .
d_gene: TRBD1

CDR3nt: TGTGCCAGTCTCGACAGGGGAGTCCCCAATCAGCCCCAGCATTTT
CDR3aa: CASLDRGVPNQPQHF
v_gene: TRBV19
j_gene: TRBJ1-5
abundance: .
d_gene: TRBD1

CDR3nt: TGTGCCAGCAGCGGAACTAGCGGGGAGCCCGATTTT
CDR3aa: CASSGTSGEPDF
v_gene: TRBV7-9
j_gene: TRBJ2-3
abundance: .
d_gene: TRBD2

CDR3nt: TGTGCCAGCAGCAGTTCAGGGGATACGCAGTATTTT
CDR3aa: CASSSSGDTQYF
v_gene: TRBV7-2
j_gene: TRBJ2-3
abundance: .
d_gene: .

CDR3nt: TGTGCCAGCAGCCAAGATGGACAGGGTAGCGGGACCCAGTACTTC
CDR3aa: CASSQDGQGSGTQYF
v_gene: TRBV4-2
j_gene: TRBJ2-5
abundance: .
d_gene: TRBD1

CDR3nt: TGTGCCAGTAGTAGCCCGGGACAGGGGTACGAGCAGTACTTC
CDR3aa: CASSSPGQGYEQYF
v_gene: TRBV19
j_gene: TRBJ2-7
abundance: .
d_gene: TRBD1

CDR3nt: TGTGCCAGCAGCTTCCCGACAGGGGGGGATTCACCCCTCCACTTT
CDR3aa: CASSFPTGGDSPLHF
v_gene: TRBV7-9
j_gene: TRBJ1-6
abundance: few
d_gene: TRBD1

CDR3nt: TGTGCCAGCAGTGATCTCGAGCAGTACTTC
CDR3aa: CASSDLEQYF
v_gene: TRBV25-1
j_gene: TRBJ2-7
abundance: .
d_gene: .

CDR3nt: TGTGCCAGCAGCGCGGCCCTCCAGGGGGCGAACTATGGCTACACCTTC
CDR3aa: CASSAALQGANYGYTF
v_gene: TRBV5-4
j_gene: TRBJ1-2
abundance: .
d_gene: TRBD1

CDR3nt: TGTGCCAGTAGTATAAACAGGGGGCCTGTCGGGGAGCTGTTTTTT
CDR3aa: CASSINRGPVGELFF
v_gene: TRBV19
j_gene: TRBJ2-2
abundance: .
d_gene: TRBD1

CDR3nt: TGTGCCAGCAGCCGCCCTTCCACAGGGGGCTCTAGCGAGCAGTACTTC
CDR3aa: CASSRPSTGGSSEQYF
v_gene: TRBV9
j_gene: TRBJ2-7
abundance: .
d_gene: TRBD1

CDR3nt: TGTGCCAGCAGCCCCTGGGACAGTAATTCACCCCTCCACTTT
CDR3aa: CASSPWDSNSPLHF
v_gene: TRBV6-1
j_gene: TRBJ1-6
abundance: .
d_gene: TRBD1

CDR3nt: TGTGCCAGTACAGGGGGGAGTGGCTACACCTTC
CDR3aa: CASTGGSGYTF
v_gene: TRBV19
j_gene: TRBJ1-2
abundance: .
d_gene: TRBD1

CDR3nt: TGTGCCAGCAGCCAAGAACCCCCGGGGGGGGGAAGGGACACCGGGGAGCTGTTTTTT
CDR3aa: CASSQEPPGGGRDTGELFF
v_gene: TRBV14
j_gene: TRBJ2-2
abundance: .
d_gene: TRBD2

CDR3nt: TGTGCCAGCAGTCCGCGCGGGGTGGGGAACACTGAAGCTTTCTTT
CDR3aa: CASSPRGVGNTEAFF
v_gene: TRBV28
j_gene: TRBJ1-1
abundance: few
d_gene: .

CDR3nt: TGTGCCAGCAGCGTAGCACAGGGTTTAGGAAACACCATATATTTT
CDR3aa: CASSVAQGLGNTIYF
v_gene: TRBV9
j_gene: TRBJ1-3
abundance: .
d_gene: .

CDR3nt: TGTGCCAGCAGTTCAGGGTCCCCCCTCCACTTT
CDR3aa: CASSSGSPLHF
v_gene: TRBV6-6
j_gene: TRBJ1-6
abundance: .
d_gene: .

CDR3nt: TGCGCCAGCAGCCAGGACCAGCGGGGGCAGAACACCGGGGAGCTGTTTTTT
CDR3aa: CASSQDQRGQNTGELFF
v_gene: TRBV4-1
j_gene: TRBJ2-2
abundance: .
d_gene: TRBD2

CDR3nt: TGCGCCAGCAGCCCGAGGGTAATTTCAGGCACTGAAGCTTTCTTT
CDR3aa: CASSPRVISGTEAFF
v_gene: TRBV5-1
j_gene: TRBJ1-1
abundance: .
d_gene: .

CDR3nt: TGTGCCAGCTTAATCCCTGGGACTAGCAGTGAGACCCAGTACTTC
CDR3aa: CASLIPGTSSETQYF
v_gene: TRBV5-5
j_gene: TRBJ2-5
abundance: .
d_gene: TRBD2

CDR3nt: TGTGCCAGCAGCGCGGGGCCGGGGCCAGGAAACACCATATATTTT
CDR3aa: CASSAGPGPGNTIYF
v_gene: TRBV5-6
j_gene: TRBJ1-3
abundance: .
d_gene: .

CDR3nt: TGCAGCGTTGAAACGGGGGGGTACAGGGCCACTGAAGCTTTCTTT
CDR3aa: CSVETGGYRATEAFF
v_gene: TRBV29-1
j_gene: TRBJ1-1
abundance: once
d_gene: .

CDR3nt: TGCAGCGTTGACAGGGGGACCGCCACTGAAGCTTTCTTT
CDR3aa: CSVDRGTATEAFF
v_gene: TRBV29-1
j_gene: TRBJ1-1
abundance: .
d_gene: TRBD1

CDR3nt: TGTGCTGCGTCCAGCCAGGCGAACACCGGGGAGCTGTTTTTT
CDR3aa: CAASSQANTGELFF
v_gene: TRBV19
j_gene: TRBJ2-2
abundance: .
d_gene: .

CDR3nt: TGTGCCAGTAGTCGGGACAGGGAGCCCTACGAGCAGTACTTC
CDR3aa: CASSRDREPYEQYF
v_gene: TRBV19
j_gene: TRBJ2-7
abundance: few
d_gene: TRBD1

CDR3nt: TGTGCCACCAGCAGAGATTGGGGACAGGGGGCAGACGAGCAGTACTTC
CDR3aa: CATSRDWGQGADEQYF
v_gene: TRBV15
j_gene: TRBJ2-7
abundance: .
d_gene: TRBD1

CDR3nt: TGTGCCAGCAGTAAGGCGGGCGGGTCCTACAATGAGCAGTTCTTC
CDR3aa: CASSKAGGSYNEQFF
v_gene: TRBV27
j_gene: TRBJ2-1
abundance: .
d_gene: .

CDR3nt: TGTGCCAGCAGCTTAGGCGGCATAGCCGCCTACGAGCAGTACTTC
CDR3aa: CASSLGGIAAYEQYF
v_gene: TRBV13
j_gene: TRBJ2-7
abundance: .
d_gene: .

CDR3nt: TGCGCCAGCAGCTTGCCGACTATGGATACGCAGTATTTT
CDR3aa: CASSLPTMDTQYF
v_gene: TRBV5-1
j_gene: TRBJ2-3
abundance: .
d_gene: .

CDR3nt: TGTGCCAGCAGTCACAACCCCACAGATACGCAGTATTTT
CDR3aa: CASSHNPTDTQYF
v_gene: TRBV7-6
j_gene: TRBJ2-3
abundance: once
d_gene: .

CDR3nt: TGCGCCAGCAGCCCGGGACAGGGGTCCTACGAGCAGTACTTC
CDR3aa: CASSPGQGSYEQYF
v_gene: TRBV4-1
j_gene: TRBJ2-7
abundance: .
d_gene: TRBD1

CDR3nt: TGTGCCAGTAGTATATCGGTGAACACTGAAGCTTTCTTT
CDR3aa: CASSISVNTEAFF
v_gene: TRBV19
j_gene: TRBJ1-1
abundance: .
d_gene: .

CDR3nt: TGCGCCAGCAGCTCGGCAGGGGATCAGCCCCAGCATTTT
CDR3aa: CASSSAGDQPQHF
v_gene: TRBV5-1
j_gene: TRBJ1-5
abundance: few
d_gene: .

CDR3nt: TGCAGCGTGGGGACTAGCGGGGTGGAGACCCAGTACTTC
CDR3aa: CSVGTSGVETQYF
v_gene: TRBV29-1
j_gene: TRBJ2-5
abundance: once
d_gene: TRBD2

CDR3nt: TGTGCCAGCAGCTTAACCGACAGGGGCTATGGCTACACCTTC
CDR3aa: CASSLTDRGYGYTF
v_gene: TRBV7-6
j_gene: TRBJ1-2
abundance: .
d_gene: TRBD1